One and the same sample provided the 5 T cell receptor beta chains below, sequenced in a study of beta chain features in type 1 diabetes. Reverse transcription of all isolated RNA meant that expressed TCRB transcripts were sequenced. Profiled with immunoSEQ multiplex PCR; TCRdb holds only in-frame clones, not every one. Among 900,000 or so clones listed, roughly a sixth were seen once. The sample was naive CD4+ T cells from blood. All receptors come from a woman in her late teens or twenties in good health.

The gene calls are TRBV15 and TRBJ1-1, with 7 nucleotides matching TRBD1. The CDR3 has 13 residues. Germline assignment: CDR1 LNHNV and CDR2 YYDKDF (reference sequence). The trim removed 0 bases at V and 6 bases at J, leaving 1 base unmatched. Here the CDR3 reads CATSRDRGAEAFF. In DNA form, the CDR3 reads TGTGCCACCAGCAGAGACAGGGGGGCTGAAGCTTTCTTT.

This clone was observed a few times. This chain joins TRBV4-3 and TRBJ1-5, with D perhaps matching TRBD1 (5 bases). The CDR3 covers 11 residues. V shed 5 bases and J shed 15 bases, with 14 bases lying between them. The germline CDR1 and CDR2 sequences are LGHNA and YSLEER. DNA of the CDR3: TGCGCCAGCAGCTCCACGCCTGGGGCGCATTTT. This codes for CASSSTPGAHF.

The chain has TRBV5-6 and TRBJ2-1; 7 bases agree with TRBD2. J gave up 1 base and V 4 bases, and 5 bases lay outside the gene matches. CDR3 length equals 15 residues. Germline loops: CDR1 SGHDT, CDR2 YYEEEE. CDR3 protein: CASSQGTTSYNEQFF. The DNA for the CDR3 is TGTGCCAGCAGCCAAGGGACTACGTCCTACAATGAGCAGTTCTTC.

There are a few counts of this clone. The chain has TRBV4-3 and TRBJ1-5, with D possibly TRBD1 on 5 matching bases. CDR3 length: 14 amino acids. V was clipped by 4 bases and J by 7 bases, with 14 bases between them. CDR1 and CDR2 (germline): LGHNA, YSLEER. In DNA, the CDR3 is TGCGCCAGCAGCCCGGGGCAATCGATACAGCCCCAGCATTTT. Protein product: CASSPGQSIQPQHF.

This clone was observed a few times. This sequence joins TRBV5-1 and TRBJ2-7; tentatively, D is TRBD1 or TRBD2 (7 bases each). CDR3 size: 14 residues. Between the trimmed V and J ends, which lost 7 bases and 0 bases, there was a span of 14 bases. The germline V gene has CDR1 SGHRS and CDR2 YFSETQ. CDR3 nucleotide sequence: TGCGCCAGCGGGAGGGACAGTCCCTCCTACGAGCAGTACTTC. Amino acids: CASGRDSPSYEQYF.